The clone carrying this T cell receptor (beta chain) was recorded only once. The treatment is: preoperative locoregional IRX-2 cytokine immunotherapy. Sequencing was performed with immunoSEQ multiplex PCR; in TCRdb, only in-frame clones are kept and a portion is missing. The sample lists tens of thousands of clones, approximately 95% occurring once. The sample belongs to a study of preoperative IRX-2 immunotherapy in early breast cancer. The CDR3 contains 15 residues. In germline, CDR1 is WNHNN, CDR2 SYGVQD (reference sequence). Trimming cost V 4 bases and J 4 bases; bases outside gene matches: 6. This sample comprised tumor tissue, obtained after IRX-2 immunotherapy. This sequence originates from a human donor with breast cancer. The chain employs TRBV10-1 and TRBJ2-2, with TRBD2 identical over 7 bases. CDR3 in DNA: TGCGCCAGCAGTGCGCGGGGGTTCCCCACCGGGGAGCTGTTTTTT. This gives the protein CASSARGFPTGELFF.